This T cell receptor beta chain was recorded in a study of blood T cell repertoires in COVID-19. The data were produced by immunoSEQ multiplex PCR, yet TCRdb's version contains in-frame clones alone and is incomplete. This table has about 150,000 clones, 80% to 85% appearing once. With 5 bases clipped from V and 2 bases from J, the junction kept 1 base outside the gene matches. The germline V gene encodes CDR1 KGHDR and CDR2 SFDVKD. The CDR3 runs to 15 residues. The rearrangement uses TRBV24-1 and TRBJ2-1, with 11 nucleotides matching TRBD1. The sequence derives from a man in his 70s with active or convalescent COVID-19. Sample: peripheral blood. The CDR3: CATSGGQGAYNEQFF. CDR3 DNA: TGTGCCACCAGTGGGGGACAGGGGGCCTACAATGAGCAGTTCTTC.